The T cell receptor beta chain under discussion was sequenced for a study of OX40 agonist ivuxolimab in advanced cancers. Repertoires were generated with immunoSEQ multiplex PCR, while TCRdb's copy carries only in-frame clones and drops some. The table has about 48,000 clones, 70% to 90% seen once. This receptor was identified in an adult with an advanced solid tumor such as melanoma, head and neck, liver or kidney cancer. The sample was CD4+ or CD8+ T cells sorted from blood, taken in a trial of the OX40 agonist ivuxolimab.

The CDR3 coding sequence is TGTGCCAGCAGTATTAGTCTCCAGACTTTCTTT. Amino acid sequence: CASSISLQTFF. This chain links TRBV6-1 with TRBJ1-1; D is undetermined. V was shortened by 5 bases and J by 12 bases, with 13 bases between the two germline ends. The CDR3 length is 11 residues. CDR1 is MNHNS and CDR2 is SASEGT in the germline V gene.